This TCR beta chain was profiled in a study of CD8 T cell repertoires and HIV-1 epitope variants. Across the study: IL-2, IL-7 and IL-15 were added on days 3 and 7 of approximately 11-day cultures. Separate from the cultures, 1M uncultured T cells served as baseline.

TCRdb's table, derived via immunoSEQ multiplex PCR, lists solely in-frame clones and lacks some. The sample shows under 100,000 clones, just under 75% of them seen only once. Germline V lookup: CDR1 MDHEN, CDR2 SYDVKM. The CDR3 has 15 residues. The junction had 1 base not matched to a gene; V was cut back by 2 bases and J by 3 bases. Sequenced sample: uncultured baseline CD8+ T cells from peripheral blood mononuclear cells (PBMCs). This receptor was taken from a male donor with HIV. The V and J genes are TRBV28 and TRBJ2-7, with 13 bases lining up with TRBD2. The CDR3 loop is CASSLGTSGIYEQYF. For the CDR3, the DNA is TGTGCCAGCAGTTTAGGGACTAGCGGGATCTACGAGCAGTACTTC.